This is a list of T cell receptor beta chains from one sample in a study of T-cell reconstitution after alpha-beta-depleted transplantation in children. MiXCR, run by TCRdb on the PCR reads, gives a single entry per CDR3 protein. This table holds about half a million distinct CDR3 sequences, roughly an eighth found once. The sample consisted of PBMCs from the stem cell graft donor, taken from the stem cell graft. All receptors come from a human donor who donated a stem cell graft to a child with combined immunodeficiency. Each CDR3 is given with its conserved first and last residue. The order of the fields is J gene, V gene, clone size, D gene, CDR3 protein, CDR3 DNA. D genes are given only for firm matches. Some rows have no size entry. The others give once, few or many, or a class for an expanded clone.

J gene: TRBJ2-7
V gene: TRBV20-1
clone size: few
D gene: -
CDR3 protein: CSAIIWGMIGGEQYF
CDR3 DNA: TGCAGTGCTATCATTTGGGGGATGATCGGGGGCGAGCAGTACTTC

J gene: TRBJ2-3
V gene: TRBV11-2
clone size: -
D gene: -
CDR3 protein: CASSFGGPRPAGTTDTQYF
CDR3 DNA: TGTGCCAGCAGCTTCGGCGGGCCCAGGCCGGCGGGTACCACAGATACGCAGTATTTT

J gene: TRBJ2-2
V gene: TRBV6-4
clone size: few
D gene: -
CDR3 protein: CASSEVRGETGELFF
CDR3 DNA: TGTGCCAGCAGTGAGGTCAGGGGAGAAACCGGGGAGCTGTTTTTT

J gene: TRBJ2-3
V gene: TRBV7-9
clone size: few
D gene: -
CDR3 protein: CASSSKDRRTDTQYF
CDR3 DNA: TGTGCCAGCAGCTCAAAGGATAGGCGCACAGATACGCAGTATTTT

J gene: TRBJ2-1
V gene: TRBV20-1
clone size: few
D gene: TRBD2
CDR3 protein: CSANERGLPYNEQFF
CDR3 DNA: TGCAGTGCTAATGAGCGGGGGTTACCCTACAATGAGCAGTTCTTC

J gene: TRBJ2-5
V gene: TRBV6-5
clone size: many
D gene: TRBD2
CDR3 protein: CASSLGFAGGQETQYF
CDR3 DNA: TGTGCCAGCAGTTTGGGTTTCGCGGGGGGGCAAGAGACCCAGTACTTC

J gene: TRBJ1-2
V gene: TRBV6-2/TRBV6-3
clone size: many
D gene: TRBD1
CDR3 protein: CASSYWQGAGGYTF
CDR3 DNA: TGTGCCAGCAGTTACTGGCAGGGGGCTGGAGGCTACACCTTC

J gene: TRBJ2-7
V gene: TRBV18
clone size: few
D gene: -
CDR3 protein: CASSPGLDEQYF
CDR3 DNA: TGTGCCAGCTCACCAGGCCTGGACGAGCAGTACTTC

J gene: TRBJ2-2
V gene: TRBV9
clone size: many
D gene: -
CDR3 protein: CASSVEQGRTGELFF
CDR3 DNA: TGTGCCAGCAGCGTAGAGCAGGGTAGGACCGGGGAGCTGTTTTTT

J gene: TRBJ2-2
V gene: TRBV15
clone size: -
D gene: -
CDR3 protein: CATSSRGETNTGELFF
CDR3 DNA: TGTGCCACCAGCAGTCGCGGAGAGACGAACACCGGGGAGCTGTTTTTT

J gene: TRBJ2-3
V gene: TRBV9
clone size: many
D gene: TRBD2
CDR3 protein: CASSVSQRGEPDTQYF
CDR3 DNA: TGTGCCAGCAGCGTCTCTCAGCGGGGGGAGCCAGATACGCAGTATTTT

J gene: TRBJ1-2
V gene: TRBV24-1
clone size: few
D gene: TRBD1
CDR3 protein: CATSDRDRVGGYTF
CDR3 DNA: TGTGCCACCAGTGACCGGGACAGGGTGGGTGGCTACACCTTC

J gene: TRBJ2-7
V gene: TRBV7-2
clone size: many
D gene: TRBD2
CDR3 protein: CASSQILAGGVYEQYF
CDR3 DNA: TGTGCCAGCAGCCAAATACTAGCGGGGGGCGTCTACGAGCAGTACTTC

J gene: TRBJ2-5
V gene: TRBV20-1
clone size: -
D gene: -
CDR3 protein: CSASPSQRPRETQYF
CDR3 DNA: TGCAGTGCTAGCCCCTCACAACGTCCAAGGGAGACCCAGTACTTC

J gene: TRBJ2-5
V gene: TRBV7-3
clone size: few
D gene: -
CDR3 protein: CASSLIPTDQETQYF
CDR3 DNA: TGTGCCAGCAGCTTAATCCCCACGGACCAAGAGACCCAGTACTTC

J gene: TRBJ1-1
V gene: TRBV5-1
clone size: -
D gene: -
CDR3 protein: CASSLTGLMNTEAFF
CDR3 DNA: TGCGCCAGCAGCTTGACAGGGCTAATGAACACTGAAGCTTTCTTT

J gene: TRBJ2-1
V gene: TRBV16
clone size: few
D gene: TRBD1
CDR3 protein: CASSQKGTGTIDEQFF
CDR3 DNA: TGTGCCAGCAGCCAGAAGGGGACAGGGACTATAGATGAGCAGTTCTTC

J gene: TRBJ2-7
V gene: TRBV5-1
clone size: many
D gene: TRBD2
CDR3 protein: CASSLLAGPNSGEQYF
CDR3 DNA: TGCGCCAGCAGCTTACTAGCGGGGCCAAATTCTGGCGAGCAGTACTTC

J gene: TRBJ2-2
V gene: TRBV6-1
clone size: -
D gene: TRBD2
CDR3 protein: CASTPGGGFLVGNTGELFF
CDR3 DNA: TGTGCCAGCACTCCGGGAGGAGGGTTTCTAGTGGGTAACACCGGGGAGCTGTTTTTT

J gene: TRBJ2-7
V gene: TRBV20-1
clone size: many
D gene: -
CDR3 protein: CSAGRTVYEQYF
CDR3 DNA: TGCAGTGCTGGAAGGACAGTATACGAGCAGTACTTC

J gene: TRBJ2-7
V gene: TRBV6-5
clone size: many
D gene: -
CDR3 protein: CASSYSTLSSEQYF
CDR3 DNA: TGTGCCAGCAGTTACTCGACCCTCTCCTCCGAGCAGTACTTC

J gene: TRBJ2-7
V gene: TRBV19
clone size: -
D gene: TRBD1
CDR3 protein: CASSIVGTGGSEQYF
CDR3 DNA: TGTGCCAGTAGTATCGTAGGGACAGGGGGCTCCGAGCAGTACTTC

J gene: TRBJ2-7
V gene: TRBV28
clone size: many
D gene: TRBD1
CDR3 protein: CASSLFGGQLGTGPEQYF
CDR3 DNA: TGTGCCAGCAGTTTATTCGGGGGACAGCTCGGGACAGGCCCCGAGCAGTACTTC

J gene: TRBJ2-2
V gene: TRBV12-3/TRBV12-4
clone size: few
D gene: TRBD1
CDR3 protein: CASRITGGSVDTGELFF
CDR3 DNA: TGTGCCAGCAGGATTACAGGGGGCTCGGTAGACACCGGGGAGCTGTTTTTT

J gene: TRBJ2-1
V gene: TRBV20-1
clone size: few
D gene: TRBD2
CDR3 protein: CSARERTRNSYNEQFF
CDR3 DNA: TGCAGTGCTAGGGAGCGGACTAGGAACTCCTACAATGAGCAGTTCTTC

J gene: TRBJ1-1
V gene: TRBV28
clone size: many
D gene: -
CDR3 protein: CASSLIRSEAFF
CDR3 DNA: TGTGCCAGCAGTTTAATCCGGTCTGAAGCTTTCTTT

J gene: TRBJ2-5
V gene: TRBV18
clone size: many
D gene: TRBD2
CDR3 protein: CASSPQPGLAGKETQYF
CDR3 DNA: TGTGCCAGCTCACCGCAACCGGGACTAGCGGGAAAAGAGACCCAGTACTTC

J gene: TRBJ1-1
V gene: TRBV12-3/TRBV12-4
clone size: few
D gene: -
CDR3 protein: CASSLYAEAFF
CDR3 DNA: TGTGCCAGCAGTTTATACGCGGAAGCTTTCTTT

J gene: TRBJ1-5
V gene: TRBV28
clone size: few
D gene: -
CDR3 protein: CATQQGAWGSNQPQHF
CDR3 DNA: TGTGCCACCCAACAGGGAGCGTGGGGTAGCAATCAGCCCCAGCATTTT

J gene: TRBJ1-3
V gene: TRBV7-9
clone size: few
D gene: -
CDR3 protein: CASSLGGTGRNTIYF
CDR3 DNA: TGTGCCAGCAGCTTAGGAGGAACAGGGAGAAACACCATATATTTT

J gene: TRBJ2-7
V gene: TRBV30
clone size: -
D gene: TRBD1
CDR3 protein: CAWRLGDRDYGEQYF
CDR3 DNA: TGTGCCTGGAGGCTGGGGGACAGGGACTACGGGGAGCAGTACTTC

J gene: TRBJ1-5
V gene: TRBV12-3/TRBV12-4
clone size: few
D gene: TRBD1
CDR3 protein: CASSPGQAYQPQHF
CDR3 DNA: TGTGCCAGCAGTCCAGGACAGGCTTATCAGCCCCAGCATTTT

J gene: TRBJ2-2
V gene: TRBV2
clone size: -
D gene: -
CDR3 protein: CASILDGTGELFF
CDR3 DNA: TGTGCCAGCATATTAGATGGGACCGGGGAGCTGTTTTTT

J gene: TRBJ1-6
V gene: TRBV6-5
clone size: -
D gene: -
CDR3 protein: CASSSGRLVYSPLHF
CDR3 DNA: TGTGCCAGCAGCTCGGGACGCCTGGTGTATTCACCCCTCCACTTT

J gene: TRBJ1-2
V gene: TRBV6-5
clone size: -
D gene: TRBD1
CDR3 protein: CASSYGPGQGYGYTF
CDR3 DNA: TGTGCCAGCAGTTACGGACCGGGACAGGGGTACGGCTACACCTTC

J gene: TRBJ2-7
V gene: TRBV4-2
clone size: -
D gene: -
CDR3 protein: CASSQERTPTYEQYF
CDR3 DNA: TGTGCCAGCAGCCAAGAAAGGACACCTACCTACGAGCAGTACTTC

J gene: TRBJ2-7
V gene: TRBV11-2
clone size: -
D gene: TRBD1
CDR3 protein: CASSWTGWEQYF
CDR3 DNA: TGTGCCAGCAGCTGGACAGGGTGGGAGCAGTACTTC

J gene: TRBJ2-7
V gene: TRBV4-3
clone size: -
D gene: -
CDR3 protein: CASSQDFAQEQYF
CDR3 DNA: TGCGCCAGCAGCCAAGATTTTGCACAGGAGCAGTACTTC

J gene: TRBJ1-6
V gene: TRBV2
clone size: few
D gene: -
CDR3 protein: CASSSRRSTLHF
CDR3 DNA: TGTGCCAGCAGCTCGAGGAGATCGACCCTCCACTTT

J gene: TRBJ1-2
V gene: TRBV12-3/TRBV12-4
clone size: many
D gene: -
CDR3 protein: CASSLGGNYGYTF
CDR3 DNA: TGTGCCAGTAGCCTCGGGGGTAACTATGGCTACACCTTC

J gene: TRBJ1-1
V gene: TRBV11-1
clone size: -
D gene: -
CDR3 protein: CASSLKVNTEAFF
CDR3 DNA: TGTGCCAGCAGCCTTAAAGTGAACACTGAAGCTTTCTTT

J gene: TRBJ2-1
V gene: TRBV7-6
clone size: many
D gene: -
CDR3 protein: CASSLSAGSSYNEQFF
CDR3 DNA: TGTGCCAGCAGCTTAAGTGCGGGGAGCTCCTACAATGAGCAGTTCTTC

J gene: TRBJ2-7
V gene: TRBV5-6
clone size: few
D gene: -
CDR3 protein: CASSSLPSSYEQYF
CDR3 DNA: TGTGCCAGCAGCTCGCTCCCCAGCTCCTACGAGCAGTACTTC

J gene: TRBJ2-1
V gene: TRBV30
clone size: few
D gene: -
CDR3 protein: CAWTKVNEQFF
CDR3 DNA: TGTGCCTGGACTAAGGTTAATGAGCAGTTCTTC

J gene: TRBJ2-1
V gene: TRBV7-9
clone size: -
D gene: -
CDR3 protein: CASTLAAYNEQFF
CDR3 DNA: TGTGCCAGCACCCTGGCAGCGTACAATGAGCAGTTCTTC

J gene: TRBJ1-3
V gene: TRBV7-9
clone size: few
D gene: -
CDR3 protein: CASSSIGGEGGNTIYF
CDR3 DNA: TGTGCCAGCAGCTCAATCGGGGGAGAGGGCGGAAACACCATATATTTT

J gene: TRBJ1-5
V gene: TRBV15
clone size: -
D gene: TRBD1
CDR3 protein: CATSRDRGLYQPQHF
CDR3 DNA: TGTGCCACCAGCCGGGACAGGGGGCTCTATCAGCCCCAGCATTTT

J gene: TRBJ2-1
V gene: TRBV29-1
clone size: many
D gene: TRBD1
CDR3 protein: CSVPSHGQGFNEQFF
CDR3 DNA: TGCAGCGTTCCTTCCCATGGACAGGGATTCAATGAGCAGTTCTTC

J gene: TRBJ2-7
V gene: TRBV3-1
clone size: -
D gene: -
CDR3 protein: CASSQERGTYEQYF
CDR3 DNA: TGTGCCAGCAGCCAAGAACGGGGAACCTACGAGCAGTACTTC